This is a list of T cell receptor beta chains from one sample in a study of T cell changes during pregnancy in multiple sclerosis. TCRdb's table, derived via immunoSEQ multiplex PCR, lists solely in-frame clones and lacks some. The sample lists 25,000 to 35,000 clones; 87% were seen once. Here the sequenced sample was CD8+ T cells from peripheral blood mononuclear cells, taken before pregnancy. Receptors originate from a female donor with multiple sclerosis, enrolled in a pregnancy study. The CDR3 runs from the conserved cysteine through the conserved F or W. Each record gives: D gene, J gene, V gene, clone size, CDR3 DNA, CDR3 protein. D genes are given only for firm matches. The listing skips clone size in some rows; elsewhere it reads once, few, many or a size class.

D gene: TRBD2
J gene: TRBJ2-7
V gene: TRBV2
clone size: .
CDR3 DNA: TGTGCCAGCAGTGAAGCCCGGACTAGCGGGGGGCCCTACTACGAGCAGTACTTC
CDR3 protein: CASSEARTSGGPYYEQYF

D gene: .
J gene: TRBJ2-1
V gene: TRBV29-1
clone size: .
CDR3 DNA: TGCAGCGTGGCTTATAATGAGCAGTTCTTC
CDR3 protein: CSVAYNEQFF

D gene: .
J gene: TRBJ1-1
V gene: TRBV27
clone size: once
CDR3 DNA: TGTGCCAGCAGTCAAGACACGTTGAACACTGAAGCTTTCTTT
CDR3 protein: CASSQDTLNTEAFF

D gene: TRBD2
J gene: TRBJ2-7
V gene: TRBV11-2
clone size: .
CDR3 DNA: TGTGCCAGCAGCACAGAGACGGGAGGCGAGCAGTACTTC
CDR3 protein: CASSTETGGEQYF

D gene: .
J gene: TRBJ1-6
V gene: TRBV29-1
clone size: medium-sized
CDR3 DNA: TGCAGCGTTGAAGGAACACGGGAAAGCTCCTATAATTCACCCCTCCACTTT
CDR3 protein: CSVEGTRESSYNSPLHF

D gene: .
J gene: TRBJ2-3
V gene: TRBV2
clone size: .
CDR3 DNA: TGTGCCAGCAGTGAAGCGGTAGCGGATACAGATACGCAGTATTTT
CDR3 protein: CASSEAVADTDTQYF

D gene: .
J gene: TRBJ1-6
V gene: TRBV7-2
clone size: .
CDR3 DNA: TGTGCCAGCAGCTTAGATCTACAGAATTCACCCCTCCACTTT
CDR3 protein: CASSLDLQNSPLHF

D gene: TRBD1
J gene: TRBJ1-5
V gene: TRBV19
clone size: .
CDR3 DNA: TGTGCCAGTAGTATAGCACAGGGGGAGAGCAATCAGCCCCAGCATTTT
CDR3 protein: CASSIAQGESNQPQHF

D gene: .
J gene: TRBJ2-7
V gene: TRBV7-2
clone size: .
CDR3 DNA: TGTGCCAGCGCCCGAGAGAACTCCTACGAGCAGTACTTC
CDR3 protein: CASARENSYEQYF

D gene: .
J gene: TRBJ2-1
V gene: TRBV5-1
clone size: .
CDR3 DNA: TGCGCCAGCAGCGGAGGACAGAGGAGCTCCTACAATGAGCAGTTCTTC
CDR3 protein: CASSGGQRSSYNEQFF

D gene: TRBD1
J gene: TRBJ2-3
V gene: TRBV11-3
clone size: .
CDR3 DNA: TGTGCCAGCAGCGACGGGGACAGGGGGTTTTTACTTGATCCGCAGTATTTT
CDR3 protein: CASSDGDRGFLLDPQYF

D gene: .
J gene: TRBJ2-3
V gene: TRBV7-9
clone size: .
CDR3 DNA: TGTGCCAGCAGCTTAGATTGGCAGGCTGTGGATACGCAGTATTTT
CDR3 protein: CASSLDWQAVDTQYF

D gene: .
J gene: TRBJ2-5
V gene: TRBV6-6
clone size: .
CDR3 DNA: TGTGCCAGCAGTTACACCCTAGAGGGTCAAGAGACCCAGTACTTC
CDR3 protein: CASSYTLEGQETQYF

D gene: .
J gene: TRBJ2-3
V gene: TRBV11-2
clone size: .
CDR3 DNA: TGTGCCAGCAGCTTAATACCGGCGGGTCCCGTGGGAGATACGCAGTATTTT
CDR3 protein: CASSLIPAGPVGDTQYF

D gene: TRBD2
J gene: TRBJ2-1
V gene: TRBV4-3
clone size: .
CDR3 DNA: TGCGCCAGCAGCCAAGATGACGCTAGCGGGGATGAGCAGTTCTTC
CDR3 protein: CASSQDDASGDEQFF

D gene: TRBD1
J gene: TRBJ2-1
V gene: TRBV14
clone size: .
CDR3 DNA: TGTGCCAGCAGCCTCGACCGACAGACAGGGTTCGATGAGCAGTTCTTC
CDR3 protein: CASSLDRQTGFDEQFF

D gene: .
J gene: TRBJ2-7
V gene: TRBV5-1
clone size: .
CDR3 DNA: TGCGCCAGCAGCTTTGATGGGAGGTCTGTATACGAGCAGTACTTC
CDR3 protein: CASSFDGRSVYEQYF

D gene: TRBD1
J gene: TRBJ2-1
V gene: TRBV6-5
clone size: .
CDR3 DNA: TGTGCCAGCAGCGGACAGGGAGGTTTCAATGAGCAGTTCTTC
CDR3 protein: CASSGQGGFNEQFF

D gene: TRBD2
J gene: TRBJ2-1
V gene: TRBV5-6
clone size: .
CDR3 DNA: TGTGCCAGCAGCTTGAACCGACTAGCGGGGGGGCTCTACAATGAGCAGTTCTTC
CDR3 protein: CASSLNRLAGGLYNEQFF

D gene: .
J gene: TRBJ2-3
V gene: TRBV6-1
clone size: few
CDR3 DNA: TGTGCCAGCAGAGGTGGAGGGGACACAGATACGCAGTATTTT
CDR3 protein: CASRGGGDTDTQYF

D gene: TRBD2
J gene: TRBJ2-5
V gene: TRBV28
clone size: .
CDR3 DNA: TGTGCCACCAGAGGGACTAGCGTGGAGACCCAGTACTTC
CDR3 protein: CATRGTSVETQYF

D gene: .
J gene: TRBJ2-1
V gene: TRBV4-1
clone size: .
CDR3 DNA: TGCGCCAGCAGCCGTCCGGGGGACGGTAATGAGCAGTTCTTC
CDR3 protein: CASSRPGDGNEQFF

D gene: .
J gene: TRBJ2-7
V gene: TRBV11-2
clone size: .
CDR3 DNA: TGTGCCAGCAGCTTACGGGAACTCTACGAGCAGTACTTC
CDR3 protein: CASSLRELYEQYF

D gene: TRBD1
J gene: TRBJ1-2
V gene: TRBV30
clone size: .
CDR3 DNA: TGTGCCTGGGGGACAGCAGCGATTGGCTACACCTTC
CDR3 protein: CAWGTAAIGYTF

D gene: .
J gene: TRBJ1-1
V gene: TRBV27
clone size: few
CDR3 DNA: TGTGCCAGCAGTTTACAGGGGATGAACACTGAAGCTTTCTTT
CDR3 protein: CASSLQGMNTEAFF

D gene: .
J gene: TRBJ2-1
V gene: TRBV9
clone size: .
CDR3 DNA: TGTGCCAGCAGCGCTCACTCCCTATTGGACAATGAGCAGTTCTTC
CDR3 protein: CASSAHSLLDNEQFF

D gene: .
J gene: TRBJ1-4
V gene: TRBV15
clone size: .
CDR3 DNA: TGTGCCACCAGCAGGTGGGAGGGTACTAATGAAAAACTGTTTTTT
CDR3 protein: CATSRWEGTNEKLFF

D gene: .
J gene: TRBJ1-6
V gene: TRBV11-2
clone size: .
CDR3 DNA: TGTGCCAGCAGAAACCAGACAGGACCTAATTCACCCCTCCACTTT
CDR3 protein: CASRNQTGPNSPLHF

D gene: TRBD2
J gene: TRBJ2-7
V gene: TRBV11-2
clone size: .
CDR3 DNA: TGTGCCAGCAGCAGACTAGCGGAGCTTTGGTTCGAGCAGTACTTC
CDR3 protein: CASSRLAELWFEQYF

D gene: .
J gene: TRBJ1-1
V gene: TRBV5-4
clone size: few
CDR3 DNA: TGTGCCAGCAGCCCCGGGAACACTGAAGCTTTCTTT
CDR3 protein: CASSPGNTEAFF

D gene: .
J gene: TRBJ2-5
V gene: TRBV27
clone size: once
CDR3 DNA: TGTGCCAGCAGTTCCGACTATCCCCAAGAGACCCAGTACTTC
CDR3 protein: CASSSDYPQETQYF

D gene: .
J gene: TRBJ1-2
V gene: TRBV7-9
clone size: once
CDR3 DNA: TGTGCCAGCAGTCCCCCGCGGGGGTATGGCTACACCTTC
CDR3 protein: CASSPPRGYGYTF

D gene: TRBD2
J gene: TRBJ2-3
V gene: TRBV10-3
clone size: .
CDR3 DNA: TGTGCCATCAGCCAACCGACTAGCGGGGGCACAGATACGCAGTATTTT
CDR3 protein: CAISQPTSGGTDTQYF

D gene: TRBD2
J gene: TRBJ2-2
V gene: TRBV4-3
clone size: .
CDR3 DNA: TGCGCCAGCAGCACGAGCGGGGGGAACACCGGGGAGCTGTTTTTT
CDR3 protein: CASSTSGGNTGELFF

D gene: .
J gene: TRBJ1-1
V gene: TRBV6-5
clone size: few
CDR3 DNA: TGTGCCAGCAGTTACTCGAGAGCCACTGAAGCTTTCTTT
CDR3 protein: CASSYSRATEAFF

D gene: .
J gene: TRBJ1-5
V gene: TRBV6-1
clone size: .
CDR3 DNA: TGTGCCAGCAGTGAACCCTGGAGCCAGCCCCAGCATTTT
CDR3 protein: CASSEPWSQPQHF

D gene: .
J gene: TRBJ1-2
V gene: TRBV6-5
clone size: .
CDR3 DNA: TGTGCCAGCAGTCACCCCGGGGATGGCTACACCTTC
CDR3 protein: CASSHPGDGYTF

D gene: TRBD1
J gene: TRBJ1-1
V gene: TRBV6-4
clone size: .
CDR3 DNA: TGTGCCAGCAGTGAGACAGGGGGCGAGGGTACTGAAGCTTTCTTT
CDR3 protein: CASSETGGEGTEAFF

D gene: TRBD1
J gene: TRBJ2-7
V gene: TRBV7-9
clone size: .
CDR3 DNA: TGTGCCAGCAGCTATACGGGACAGGTGACCTACGAGCAGTACTTC
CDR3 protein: CASSYTGQVTYEQYF

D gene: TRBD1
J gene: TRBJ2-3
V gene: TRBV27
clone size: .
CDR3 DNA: TGTGCCAGCAGTCTGGGACAGGCCAACACAGATACGCAGTATTTT
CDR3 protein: CASSLGQANTDTQYF

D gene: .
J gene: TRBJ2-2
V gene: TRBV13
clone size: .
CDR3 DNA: TGTGCCAGCAGCTTAGGGCCAGGGGCGAACACCGGGGAGCTGTTTTTT
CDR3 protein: CASSLGPGANTGELFF

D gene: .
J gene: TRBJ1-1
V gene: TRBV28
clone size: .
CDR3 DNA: TGTGCCAGCACCCCAGGGGATCTGGATATGAACACTGAAGCTTTCTTT
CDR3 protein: CASTPGDLDMNTEAFF

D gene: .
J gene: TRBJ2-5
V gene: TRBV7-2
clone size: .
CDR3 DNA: TGTGCCAGCAGCCTATCTCCCACCTCACAAGAGACCCAGTACTTC
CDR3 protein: CASSLSPTSQETQYF

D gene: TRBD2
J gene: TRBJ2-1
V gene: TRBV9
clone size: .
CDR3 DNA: TGTGCCAGCAGCCAGAGCGGGAGTCCCCATGAGCAGTTCTTC
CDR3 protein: CASSQSGSPHEQFF

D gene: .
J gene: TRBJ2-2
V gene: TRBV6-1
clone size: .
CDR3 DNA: TGTGCCAGCAGTGAAACACCGGGAGCGAACACCGGGGAGCTGTTTTTT
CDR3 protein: CASSETPGANTGELFF

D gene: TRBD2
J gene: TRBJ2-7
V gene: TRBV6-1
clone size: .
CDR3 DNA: TGTGCCAGCAGTGAACAATTCAGGACTAGCGTAACCTACGAGCAGTACTTC
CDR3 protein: CASSEQFRTSVTYEQYF

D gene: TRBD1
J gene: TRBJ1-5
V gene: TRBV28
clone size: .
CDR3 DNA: TGTGCCAGCAGTTGGACGGGACAGGAAAATCAGCCCCAGCATTTT
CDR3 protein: CASSWTGQENQPQHF

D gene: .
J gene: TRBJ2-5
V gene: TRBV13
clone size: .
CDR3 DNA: TGTGCCAGCAGCTTATACCTAGCCGAGACCCAGTACTTC
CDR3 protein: CASSLYLAETQYF

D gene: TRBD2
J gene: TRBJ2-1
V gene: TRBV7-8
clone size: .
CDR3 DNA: TGTGCCAGCAGCTTACAAGCGGGGGGGTACAATGAGCAGTTCTTC
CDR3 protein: CASSLQAGGYNEQFF

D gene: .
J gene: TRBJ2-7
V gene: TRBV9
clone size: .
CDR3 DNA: TGTGCCAGCAGCGTATCCCCCGCCTACGAGCAGTACTTC
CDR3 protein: CASSVSPAYEQYF

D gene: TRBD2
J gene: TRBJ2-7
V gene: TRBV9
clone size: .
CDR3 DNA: TGTGCCAGCAGCGTAGGGGGACTAGCTTACGAGCAGTACTTC
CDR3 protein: CASSVGGLAYEQYF

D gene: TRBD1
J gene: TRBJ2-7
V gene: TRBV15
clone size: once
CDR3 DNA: TGTGCCACCAGCAGACTTCCGGGACAGGGAAAATACGAGCAGTACTTC
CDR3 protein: CATSRLPGQGKYEQYF

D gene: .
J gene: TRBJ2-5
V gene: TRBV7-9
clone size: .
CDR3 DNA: TGTGCCAGCAGCTCAGGGCGGGAAGGAACCCAGTACTTC
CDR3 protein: CASSSGREGTQYF

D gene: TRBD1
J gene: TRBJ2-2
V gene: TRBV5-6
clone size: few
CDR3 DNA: TGTGCCAGCAGATGGACAGGGGCTGGGGAGCTGTTTTTT
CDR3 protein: CASRWTGAGELFF

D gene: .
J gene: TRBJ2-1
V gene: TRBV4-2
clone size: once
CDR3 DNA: TGTGCCAGCAGCCAGTCTATCGCCGGTTACAATGAGCAGTTCTTC
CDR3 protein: CASSQSIAGYNEQFF

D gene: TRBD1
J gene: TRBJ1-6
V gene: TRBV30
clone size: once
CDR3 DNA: TGTGCCTGGAGTGTACTTGGGACAGAAGATTCACCCCTCCACTTT
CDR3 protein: CAWSVLGTEDSPLHF

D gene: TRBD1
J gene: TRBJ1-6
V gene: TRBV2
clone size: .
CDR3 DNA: TGTGCCAGCAGAGAATGGGGGACAGTAGATAATTCACCCCTCCACTTT
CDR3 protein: CASREWGTVDNSPLHF

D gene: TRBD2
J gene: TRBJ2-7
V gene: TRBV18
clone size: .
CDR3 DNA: TGTGCCAGCTCACCATGGACTAGCGACTACGAGCAGTACTTC
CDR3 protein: CASSPWTSDYEQYF

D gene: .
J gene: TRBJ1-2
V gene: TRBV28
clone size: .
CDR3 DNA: TGTGCCAGCAGTTACGGGTTTAACTATGGCTACACCTTC
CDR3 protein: CASSYGFNYGYTF